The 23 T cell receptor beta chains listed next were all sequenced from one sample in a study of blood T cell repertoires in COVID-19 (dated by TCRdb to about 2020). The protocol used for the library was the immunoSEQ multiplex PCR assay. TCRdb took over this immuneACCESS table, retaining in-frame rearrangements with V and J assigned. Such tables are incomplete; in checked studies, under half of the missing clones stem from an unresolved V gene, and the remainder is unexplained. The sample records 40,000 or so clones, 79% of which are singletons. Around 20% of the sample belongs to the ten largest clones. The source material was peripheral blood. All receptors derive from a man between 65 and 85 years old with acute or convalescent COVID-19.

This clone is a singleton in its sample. The DNA of the CDR3 is TGTGCCAGCAGCGGTCACTTGGAGACCCAGTACTTC. Its protein is CASSGHLETQYF. The chain carries TRBV5-4 and TRBJ2-5, with no clear D. Germline CDR1 is SGHNT and CDR2 is YYREEE (reference sequence). The CDR3 has 12 amino acids. V lost 4 bases and J lost 5, with 9 bases in between.

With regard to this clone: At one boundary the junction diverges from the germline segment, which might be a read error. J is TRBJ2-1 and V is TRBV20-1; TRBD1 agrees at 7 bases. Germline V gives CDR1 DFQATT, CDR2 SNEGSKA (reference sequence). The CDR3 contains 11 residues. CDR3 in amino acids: CSAREAGTAVF. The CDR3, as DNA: TGCAGTGCTAGAGAAGCAGGGACAGCGGTCTTC.

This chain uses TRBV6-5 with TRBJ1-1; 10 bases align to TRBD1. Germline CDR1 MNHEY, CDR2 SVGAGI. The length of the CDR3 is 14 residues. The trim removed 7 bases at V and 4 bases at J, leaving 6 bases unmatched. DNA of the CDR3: TGTGCCAGCACCCCGGGACAGGGGAGCACTGAAGCTTTCTTT. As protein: CASTPGQGSTEAFF.

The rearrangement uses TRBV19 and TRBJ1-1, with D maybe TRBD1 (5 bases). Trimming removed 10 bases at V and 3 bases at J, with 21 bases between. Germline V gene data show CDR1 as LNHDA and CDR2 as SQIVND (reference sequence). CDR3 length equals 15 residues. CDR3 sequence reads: CATRGVRVGDTEAFF. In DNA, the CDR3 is TGTGCCACCCGGGGGGTCAGGGTGGGAGACACTGAAGCTTTCTTT.

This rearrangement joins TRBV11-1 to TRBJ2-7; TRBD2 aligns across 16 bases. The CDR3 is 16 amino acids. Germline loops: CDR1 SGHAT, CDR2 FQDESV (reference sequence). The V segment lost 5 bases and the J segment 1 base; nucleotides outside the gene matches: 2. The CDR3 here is CASSQGLAGGSYEQYF. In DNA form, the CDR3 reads TGTGCCAGCAGCCAGGGACTAGCGGGAGGGTCCTACGAGCAGTACTTC.

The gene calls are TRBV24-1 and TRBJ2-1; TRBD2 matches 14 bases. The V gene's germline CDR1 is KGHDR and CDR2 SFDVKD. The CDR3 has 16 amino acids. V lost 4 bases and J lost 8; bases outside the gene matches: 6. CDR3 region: CATSDLGTSGSYEQFF. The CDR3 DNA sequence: TGTGCCACCAGTGACCTCGGGACTAGCGGGAGCTATGAGCAGTTCTTC.

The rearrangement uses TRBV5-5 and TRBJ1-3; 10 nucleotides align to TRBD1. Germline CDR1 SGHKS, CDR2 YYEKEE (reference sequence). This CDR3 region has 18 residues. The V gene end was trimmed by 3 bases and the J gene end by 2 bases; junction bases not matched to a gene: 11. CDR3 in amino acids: CASSSVPGQGITGNTIYF. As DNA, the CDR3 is TGTGCCAGCAGCTCAGTCCCGGGACAGGGGATTACTGGAAACACCATATATTTT.

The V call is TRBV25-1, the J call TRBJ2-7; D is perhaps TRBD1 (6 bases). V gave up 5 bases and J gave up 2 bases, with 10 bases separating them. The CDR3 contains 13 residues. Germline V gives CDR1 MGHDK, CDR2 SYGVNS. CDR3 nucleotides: TGTGCCAGCAGTAGGCAGGGGACCTACGAGCAGTACTTC. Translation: CASSRQGTYEQYF.

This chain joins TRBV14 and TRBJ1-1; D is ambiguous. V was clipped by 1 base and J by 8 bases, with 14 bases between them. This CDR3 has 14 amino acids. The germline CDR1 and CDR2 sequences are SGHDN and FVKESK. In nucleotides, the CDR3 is TGTGCCAGCAGCCAAGTATTGGCGGAAGACGAAGCTTTCTTT. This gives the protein CASSQVLAEDEAFF.

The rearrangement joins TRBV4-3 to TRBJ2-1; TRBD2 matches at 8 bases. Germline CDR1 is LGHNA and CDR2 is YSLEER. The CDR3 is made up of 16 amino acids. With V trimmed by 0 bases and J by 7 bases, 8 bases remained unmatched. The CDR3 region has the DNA TGCGCCAGCAGCCAAGATCCGGGACTAGGAGGGAATGAGCAGTTCTTC. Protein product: CASSQDPGLGGNEQFF.

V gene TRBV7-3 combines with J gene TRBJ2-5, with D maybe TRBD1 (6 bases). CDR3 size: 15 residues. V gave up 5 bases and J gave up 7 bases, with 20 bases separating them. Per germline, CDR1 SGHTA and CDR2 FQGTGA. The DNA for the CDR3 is TGTGCCAGCAGCCCGGGACACCTCGGCTTAGGGACCCAGTACTTC. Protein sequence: CASSPGHLGLGTQYF.

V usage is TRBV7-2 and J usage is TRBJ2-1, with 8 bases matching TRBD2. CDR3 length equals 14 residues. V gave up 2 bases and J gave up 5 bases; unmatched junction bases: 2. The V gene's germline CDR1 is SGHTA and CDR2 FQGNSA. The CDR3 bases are TGTGCCAGCAGCTTAAGGACTAGCAACAATGAGCAGTTCTTC. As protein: CASSLRTSNNEQFF. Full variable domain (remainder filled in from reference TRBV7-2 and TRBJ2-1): GAGVSQSPSNKVTEKGKDVELRCDPISGHTALYWYRQSLGQGLEFLIYFQGNSAPDKSGLPSDRFSAERTGGSVSTLTIQRTQQEDSAVYLCASSLRTSNNEQFFGPGTRLTVL.

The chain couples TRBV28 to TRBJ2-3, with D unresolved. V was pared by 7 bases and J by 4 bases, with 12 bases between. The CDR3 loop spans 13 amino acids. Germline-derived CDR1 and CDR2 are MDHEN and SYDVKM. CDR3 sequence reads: CASIPTGSDTQYF. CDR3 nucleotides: TGTGCCAGCATTCCCACCGGGTCAGATACGCAGTATTTT.

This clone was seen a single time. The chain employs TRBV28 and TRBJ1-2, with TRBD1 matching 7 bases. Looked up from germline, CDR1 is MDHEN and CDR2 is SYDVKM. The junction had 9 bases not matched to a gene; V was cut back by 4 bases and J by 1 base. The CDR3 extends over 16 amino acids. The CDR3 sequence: CASSSLIQGVNYGYTF. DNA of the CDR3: TGTGCCAGCAGTTCACTAATCCAGGGGGTTAACTATGGCTACACCTTC.

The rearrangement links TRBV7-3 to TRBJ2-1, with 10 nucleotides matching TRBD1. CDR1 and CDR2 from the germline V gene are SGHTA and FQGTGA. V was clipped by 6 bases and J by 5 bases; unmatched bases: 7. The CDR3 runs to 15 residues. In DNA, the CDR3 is TGTGCCAGCAGTCCCGGGACAGGGGCAAACAATGAGCAGTTCTTC. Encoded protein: CASSPGTGANNEQFF. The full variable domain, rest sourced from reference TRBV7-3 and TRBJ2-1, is GAGVSQTPSNKVTEKGKYVELRCDPISGHTALYWYRQSLGQGPEFLIYFQGTGAADDSGLPNDRFFAVRPEGSVSTLKIQRTERGDSAVYLCASSPGTGANNEQFFGPGTRLTVL.

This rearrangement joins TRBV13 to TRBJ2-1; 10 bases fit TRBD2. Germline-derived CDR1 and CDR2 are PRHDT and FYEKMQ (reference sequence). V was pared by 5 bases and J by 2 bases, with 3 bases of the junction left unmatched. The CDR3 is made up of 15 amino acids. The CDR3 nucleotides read TGTGCCAGCAGCCGAAGCGGGAGGGCCTACAATGAGCAGTTCTTC. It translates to CASSRSGRAYNEQFF.

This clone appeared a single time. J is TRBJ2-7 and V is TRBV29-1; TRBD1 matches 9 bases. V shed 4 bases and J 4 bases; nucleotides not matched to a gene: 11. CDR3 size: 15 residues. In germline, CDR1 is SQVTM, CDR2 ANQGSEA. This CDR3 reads CSVGLPGQGVYEQYF. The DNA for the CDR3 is TGCAGCGTTGGGCTCCCGGGACAGGGTGTTTACGAGCAGTACTTC.

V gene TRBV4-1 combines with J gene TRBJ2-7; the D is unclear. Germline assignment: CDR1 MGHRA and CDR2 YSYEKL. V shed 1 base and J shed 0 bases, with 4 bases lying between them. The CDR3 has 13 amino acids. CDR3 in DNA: TGCGCCAGCAGCCAAGTTAGCTCCTACGAGCAGTACTTC. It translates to CASSQVSSYEQYF.

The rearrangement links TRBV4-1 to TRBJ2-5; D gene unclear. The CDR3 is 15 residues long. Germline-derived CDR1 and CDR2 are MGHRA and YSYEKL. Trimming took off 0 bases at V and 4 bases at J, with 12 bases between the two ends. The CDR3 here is CASSQDPIPRETQYF. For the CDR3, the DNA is TGCGCCAGCAGCCAAGACCCGATCCCGAGAGAGACCCAGTACTTC.

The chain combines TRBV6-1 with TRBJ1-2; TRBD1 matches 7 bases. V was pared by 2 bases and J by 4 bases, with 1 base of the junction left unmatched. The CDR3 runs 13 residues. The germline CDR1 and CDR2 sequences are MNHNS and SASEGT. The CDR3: CASSESGGYGYTF. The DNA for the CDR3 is TGTGCCAGCAGTGAATCAGGGGGCTATGGCTACACCTTC.

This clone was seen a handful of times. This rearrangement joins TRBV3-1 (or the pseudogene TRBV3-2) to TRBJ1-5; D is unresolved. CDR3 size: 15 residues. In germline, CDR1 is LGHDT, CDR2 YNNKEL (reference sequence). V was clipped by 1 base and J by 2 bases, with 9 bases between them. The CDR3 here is CASSQAAAGNQPQHF. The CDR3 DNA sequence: TGTGCCAGCAGCCAAGCCGCGGCTGGCAATCAGCCCCAGCATTTT.

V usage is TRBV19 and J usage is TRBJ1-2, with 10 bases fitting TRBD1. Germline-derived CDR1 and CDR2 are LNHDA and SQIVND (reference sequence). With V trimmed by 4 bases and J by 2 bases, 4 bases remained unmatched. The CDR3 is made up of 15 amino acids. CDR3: CASSSPGQGNYGYTF. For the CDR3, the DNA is TGTGCCAGTAGTAGTCCGGGACAGGGGAACTATGGCTACACCTTC.

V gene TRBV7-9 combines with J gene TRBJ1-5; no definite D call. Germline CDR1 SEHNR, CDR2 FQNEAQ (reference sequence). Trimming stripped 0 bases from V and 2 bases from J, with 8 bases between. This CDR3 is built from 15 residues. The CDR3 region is CASSLAGSGNQPQHF. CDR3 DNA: TGTGCCAGCAGCTTAGCAGGGAGCGGCAATCAGCCCCAGCATTTT.